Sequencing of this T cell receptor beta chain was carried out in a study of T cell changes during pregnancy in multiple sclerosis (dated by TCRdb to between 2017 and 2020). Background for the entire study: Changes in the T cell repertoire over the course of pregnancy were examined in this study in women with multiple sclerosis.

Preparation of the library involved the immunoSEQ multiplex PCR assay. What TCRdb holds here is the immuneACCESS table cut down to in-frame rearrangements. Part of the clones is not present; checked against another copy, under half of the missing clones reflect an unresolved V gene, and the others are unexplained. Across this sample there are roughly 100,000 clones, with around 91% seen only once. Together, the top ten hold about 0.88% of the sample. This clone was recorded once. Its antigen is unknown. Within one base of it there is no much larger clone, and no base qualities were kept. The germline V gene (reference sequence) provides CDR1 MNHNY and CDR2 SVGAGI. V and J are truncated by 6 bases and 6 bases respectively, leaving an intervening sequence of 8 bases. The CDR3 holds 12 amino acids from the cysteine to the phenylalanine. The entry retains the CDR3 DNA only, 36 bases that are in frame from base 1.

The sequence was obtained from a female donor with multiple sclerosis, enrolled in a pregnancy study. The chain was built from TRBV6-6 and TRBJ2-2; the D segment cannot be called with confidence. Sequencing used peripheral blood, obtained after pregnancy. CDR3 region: CASSEPAGELFF. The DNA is TGTGCCAGCAGCGAACCAGCCGGGGAGCTGTTTTTT.